This paragraph reports one T cell receptor beta chain. This record belongs to a study of blood T cell repertoires in COVID-19. Study overall: Donors in the United States, Italy and Spain gave samples during acute or convalescent COVID-19. PBMCs, B-cell-depleted T cells, or T cells were the source of the cDNA or gDNA that made up the material.

In the authors' methods: From reference gene primer amplification, estimates of nucleated cell counts were derived. Clones were read by immunoSEQ multiplex PCR, and TCRdb kept only the in-frame ones, dropping some. V, J and clone size derive from that table, while D and trimming were established from the DNA sequence. The sample lists roughly 190,000 clones, roughly 88% occurring once. The sample taken for sequencing was peripheral blood. The sequence came from a woman aged 40-49 years who had recovered from COVID-19.

The CDR3 DNA reads TGTGCCAGCAGCGAGACAGCGTACAATGAGCAGTTCTTC. It is translated as CASSETAYNEQFF. V usage is TRBV9 and J usage is TRBJ2-1, with D possibly TRBD1 on 5 matching bases. CDR1 SGDLS and CDR2 YYNGEE come from the germline V gene. V was shortened by 3 bases and J by 4 bases, with 8 bases between the two germline ends. The CDR3 is 13 residues long. The full variable domain, completed using reference TRBV9 and TRBJ2-1, is DSGVTQTPKHLITATGQRVTLRCSPRSGDLSVYWYQQSLDQGLQFLIQYYNGEERAKGNILERFSAQQFPDLHSELNLSSLELGDSALYFCASSETAYNEQFFGPGTRLTVL.